This is a list of T cell receptor beta chains from one sample in a study of blood T cell repertoires in COVID-19. Measured with immunoSEQ multiplex PCR; TCRdb has only the in-frame clones, and not every one. Of over 250,000 clones in the sample, about 81% are singletons; the top ten hold roughly 1.6%. The sequencing sample was made of peripheral blood. The receptors were sampled from a human donor with COVID-19, enrolled during active disease. The donor label of this sample is uncertain. The CDR3 runs from the conserved cysteine through the conserved F or W. D genes are given only for firm matches. Clone size, where shown, is once, few, many, or a class for clones that have expanded.

-	TRBV10-3	TRBJ2-1	-	14	TGTGCCATCAATAGCGTGAGCTCCTACAATGAGCAGTTCTTC	CAINSVSSYNEQFF
-	TRBV30	TRBJ1-2	-	13	TGTGCCTGGAGTAGGGGCGGAAACTATGGCTACACCTTC	CAWSRGGNYGYTF
-	TRBV5-1	TRBJ1-4	-	16	TGCGCCAGCAGCGCGGGGGATGACGGGCTCTCCGGGAAGGTGTTTTTT	CASSAGDDGLSGKVFF
-	TRBV6-6	TRBJ1-1	-	13	TGTGCCAGCTTACATGGCGGGAACACTGAAGCTTTCTTT	CASLHGGNTEAFF
-	TRBV19	TRBJ2-7	-	12	TGTGCCAGTAGGGACAGAAACTACGAGCAGTACTTC	CASRDRNYEQYF
-	TRBV11-3	TRBJ2-7	TRBD2	15	TGTGCCAGCAGCCAACGGACTAGCGGGCGCGACGAGCAGTACTTC	CASSQRTSGRDEQYF
-	TRBV5-6	TRBJ1-2	-	15	TGTGCCAGCAGCACCGGGGGGGGGCGCTCATATGGCTACACCTTC	CASSTGGGRSYGYTF
-	TRBV3-1/TRBV3-2	TRBJ1-6	TRBD1	16	TGTGCCAGCAGCCACGCGGACAGGGTGGTTAGGTCACCCTTCCACTTT	CASSHADRVVRSPFHF
-	TRBV7-2	TRBJ2-5	-	14	TGTGCCAGCAGCGTACGGACTGGCCAAGAGACCCAGTACTTC	CASSVRTGQETQYF
-	TRBV11-2	TRBJ2-3	-	15	TGTGCCAGCAGCTTAGGCAGCCCGCCAAGGGGTACGCAGTATTTT	CASSLGSPPRGTQYF
-	TRBV12-3/TRBV12-4	TRBJ2-2	TRBD2	13	TGTGCCAGCAAAACTAGCGGCCCCGGGGAGCTGTTTTTT	CASKTSGPGELFF
-	TRBV12-3/TRBV12-4	TRBJ1-1	-	13	TGTGCCAGCAGACTACAGGGGAACACTGAAGCTTTCTTT	CASRLQGNTEAFF
once	TRBV4-3	TRBJ2-5	TRBD2	13	TGCGCCAGCAGCCGAACTAGCGTGGAGACCCAGTACTTC	CASSRTSVETQYF
-	TRBV4-3	TRBJ1-2	-	14	TGCGCCAGCAGCCAAGTAGGGGCTAACTATGGCTACACCTTC	CASSQVGANYGYTF
-	TRBV27	TRBJ2-3	-	12	TGTGCCAGCAGTTTAGGAGGGGATACGCAGTATTTT	CASSLGGDTQYF